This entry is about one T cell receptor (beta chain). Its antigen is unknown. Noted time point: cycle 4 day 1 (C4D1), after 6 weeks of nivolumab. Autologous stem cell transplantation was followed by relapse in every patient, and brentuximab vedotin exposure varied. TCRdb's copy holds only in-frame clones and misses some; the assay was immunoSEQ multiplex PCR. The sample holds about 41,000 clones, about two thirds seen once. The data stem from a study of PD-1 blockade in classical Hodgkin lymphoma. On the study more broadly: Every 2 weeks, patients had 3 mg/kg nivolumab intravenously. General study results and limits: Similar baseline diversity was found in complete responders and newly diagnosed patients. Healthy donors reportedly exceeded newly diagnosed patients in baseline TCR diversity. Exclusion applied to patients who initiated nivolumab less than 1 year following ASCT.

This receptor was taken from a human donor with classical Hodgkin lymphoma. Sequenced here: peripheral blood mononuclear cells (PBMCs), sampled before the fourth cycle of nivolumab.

The DNA for the CDR3 is TGTGCCAGCAGTTTACCGGACGGGGGCCTGGACCACACTGAAGCTTTCTTT. The encoded protein is CASSLPDGGLDHTEAFF. V gene TRBV28 combines with J gene TRBJ1-1, with D possibly matching TRBD1 (6 bases). Germline V CDR1 and CDR2: MDHEN, SYDVKM. V was pared by 2 bases and J by 3 bases, with 19 bases between. The CDR3 is made up of 17 amino acids.